This TCR beta chain was sequenced in a study of T-cell memory formation after mild COVID-19. Study-wide results and caveats: CD4/CD8 balance characterized clones contracting day 15 to 85, and CD4+ skew characterized later expanders.

Between the trimmed V and J ends, which lost 2 bases and 3 bases, there was a span of 25 bases. Germline loops: CDR1 SNHLY, CDR2 FYNNEI. CDR3 length: 19 residues. UMIs and sample barcodes were carried by the TCR alpha and TCR beta cDNA libraries that 5'RACE produced using constant-segment primers. TCRdb recomputed calls from the 5' RACE reads with MiXCR, one row per CDR3 protein. The sample includes about 390,000 distinct CDR3 sequences, approximately 15% of them seen just once. This clonotype was counted between two and nine times. Its antigen is not identified. Sequenced material: PBMCs or a T cell subset sorted from them (not recorded which). The receptor comes from a young man who had mild COVID-19 (a few samples of this study predate the infection). Cell type and time point are not known. The chain links TRBV2 to TRBJ1-2; D possibly corresponds to TRBD1 (5 bases). CDR3 region: CASSEPVQGRRLSDYGYTF. The CDR3 DNA reads as TGTGCCAGCAGTGAACCCGTGCAGGGTCGTCGTTTATCTGACTATGGCTACACCTTC.